Below, 32 T cell receptor beta chains from the same sample are listed, as sequenced in a study of blood T cell repertoires in COVID-19 (TCRdb year 2020). Library prep was done by the immunoSEQ multiplex PCR assay. The table comes from immuneACCESS by way of TCRdb, which keeps in-frame sequences with V and J called. Part of the clones is missing from these tables; in studies checked, under half for an unresolved V gene and the rest for unknown reasons. This sample has roughly 110,000 clones in its table, and less than 85% of those were observed once. 13% to 15% of the sample rests with the top ten. Sequenced input: peripheral blood. These receptors all stem from a woman aged 55 to 70 with acute or convalescent COVID-19.

This chain connects TRBV18 to TRBJ1-5; D gene uncertain. V was cut by 6 bases and J by 0 bases, with 18 bases left in between. CDR1 KGHSH and CDR2 LQKENI come from the germline V gene. The CDR3 length is 17 residues. The CDR3 nucleotides read TGTGCCAGCTCCGAAGAGGGTTTTGCAGTTAGCAATCAGCCCCAGCATTTT. Translation gives CASSEEGFAVSNQPQHF.

The V and J genes are TRBV6-5 and TRBJ1-5; 8 nucleotides align to TRBD1. Germline V gives CDR1 MNHEY, CDR2 SVGAGI. This CDR3 comprises 15 residues. V lost 6 bases to trimming and J lost 3 bases; unmatched junction nucleotides: 7. The DNA for the CDR3 is TGTGCCAGCAGCCCCGGGACAGGTTACAATCAGCCCCAGCATTTT. Amino acids: CASSPGTGYNQPQHF.

This chain links TRBV6-1 with TRBJ1-5; 8 positions match TRBD1. This CDR3 comprises 15 residues. Losses at the gene ends were 1 base for V and 1 base for J; bases not matched to a gene: 0. CDR1 is MNHNS and CDR2 is SASEGT in the germline V gene. CDR3 bases: TGTGCCAGCAGTGAAGGGACAGGGAGCAATCAGCCCCAGCATTTT. It encodes CASSEGTGSNQPQHF.

The chain combines TRBV3-1 (or the pseudogene TRBV3-2) with TRBJ2-7; possible D gene TRBD2, 6 bases. Per germline, CDR1 LGHDT and CDR2 YNNKEL (reference sequence). Trimming cost V 4 bases and J 5 bases, with 18 bases left between them. The CDR3 is made up of 15 amino acids. CDR3 sequence reads: CASSRAADAGNEQYF. CDR3 sequence (DNA): TGTGCCAGCAGCCGCGCTGCTGATGCGGGAAACGAGCAGTACTTC.

This clone was recorded a few times. This sequence joins TRBV7-9 and TRBJ2-1; a possible D gene is TRBD2 (5 bases). This CDR3 has 14 residues. Germline CDR1 is SEHNR and CDR2 is FQNEAQ (reference sequence). V dropped 8 bases and J dropped 6 bases, with 17 bases sitting between them. CDR3 sequence reads: CASQTGNRGNEQFF. The CDR3 DNA sequence: TGTGCCAGCCAAACGGGAAATCGGGGCAATGAGCAGTTCTTC.

The rearrangement joins TRBV28 to TRBJ1-5; unclear D gene. CDR1 is MDHEN, CDR2 SYDVKM, per germline. This CDR3 contains 14 residues. V was trimmed by 4 bases and J by 10 bases, leaving 17 bases between them. Here the CDR3 DNA reads TGTGCCAGCAGTTCCCCCCCAATTGGCGGTCCCCAGCATTTT. Amino acids: CASSSPPIGGPQHF.

This chain joins TRBV2 and TRBJ1-6; D not certain. Germline loops: CDR1 SNHLY, CDR2 FYNNEI. This CDR3 is 13 amino acids long. V was clipped by 3 bases and J by 8 bases, with 8 bases between them. The CDR3 reads CASSEVRDSPLHF. CDR3 bases: TGTGCCAGCAGTGAGGTTCGGGATTCACCCCTCCACTTT.

In this sample, this clone turned up once. The rearrangement uses TRBV3-1 (or the pseudogene TRBV3-2) and TRBJ1-6; tentative D call: TRBD1 (6 bases). Trimming took off 3 bases at V and 7 bases at J, with 13 bases between the two ends. The CDR3 has 15 amino acids. Germline lookup yields CDR1 LGHDT and CDR2 YNNKEL (reference sequence). The CDR3, as DNA: TGTGCCAGCAGCCATCGGGGGGCTGAGAATTCACCCCTCCACTTT. Translating gives CASSHRGAENSPLHF.

This chain links TRBV7-2 with TRBJ1-2; D gene uncertain. The CDR3 is 13 amino acids. From germline, CDR1 is SGHTA and CDR2 FQGNSA. Trimming took 4 bases from V and 3 from J, leaving 9 bases between them. The CDR3 here is CASSSSTDYGYTF. DNA of the CDR3: TGTGCCAGCAGCTCGTCTACTGACTATGGCTACACCTTC.

The chain couples TRBV14 to TRBJ1-4; no definite D call. Germline V gene sequence: CDR1 SGHDN, CDR2 FVKESK. The CDR3 has 14 amino acids. V gave up 3 bases and J gave up 0 bases, with 5 bases separating them. This chain's CDR3 is CASSHGATNEKLFF. DNA for the CDR3: TGTGCCAGCAGCCACGGGGCAACTAATGAAAAACTGTTTTTT. The entire variable domain, with the rest obtained from reference TRBV14 and TRBJ1-4, is as follows: EAGVTQFPSHSVIEKGQTVTLRCDPISGHDNLYWYRRVMGKEIKFLLHFVKESKQDESGMPNNRFLAERTGGTYSTLKVQPAELEDSGVYFCASSHGATNEKLFFGSGTQLSVL.

The V gene is TRBV6-5, the J gene TRBJ2-3; unclear D gene. From germline, CDR1 is MNHEY and CDR2 SVGAGI. Trimming removed 6 bases at V and 1 base at J, with 5 bases between. The CDR3 sequence is 12 residues long. CDR3 bases: TGTGCCAGCAGCCGTGGCACAGATACGCAGTATTTT. As protein: CASSRGTDTQYF.

The chain uses TRBV7-3 and TRBJ2-7; 14 bases are shared with TRBD2. The V gene's germline CDR1 is SGHTA and CDR2 FQGTGA. CDR3 size: 16 residues. V dropped 2 bases and J dropped 4; count of bases not matched to a gene: 4. In DNA form, the CDR3 reads TGTGCCAGCAGCTTAGTCGGGACTAGCGGGAGTTACGAGCAGTACTTC. Protein sequence: CASSLVGTSGSYEQYF.

The chain employs TRBV29-1 and TRBJ1-2; no clear D gene. The CDR3 has 12 residues. From germline, CDR1 is SQVTM and CDR2 ANQGSEA. V gave up 5 bases and J gave up 8 bases, with 15 bases separating them. CDR3 protein: CSVSTDTRGYTF. The DNA for the CDR3 is TGCAGCGTTTCCACCGACACACGGGGCTACACCTTC.

This clone was recorded only once. The gene calls are TRBV5-1 and TRBJ2-1; 10 nucleotides align to TRBD2. Per germline, CDR1 SGHRS and CDR2 YFSETQ. CDR3 size: 16 residues. Trimming at V came to 0 bases and at J to 8 bases, leaving 8 bases not matched to a gene. The DNA of the CDR3 is TGCGCCAGCAGCTTGGAGGCTAGCGGGAGTCTCCATGAGCAGTTCTTC. Translated, it gives CASSLEASGSLHEQFF.

The rearrangement joins TRBV2 to TRBJ2-5; D uncertain. From germline, CDR1 is SNHLY and CDR2 FYNNEI. Between the trimmed V and J ends, which lost 7 bases and 2 bases, there was a span of 8 bases. CDR3 length: 12 residues. CDR3 bases: TGTGCCAGCATCATTAGTCAAGAGACCCAGTACTTC. This sequence encodes CASIISQETQYF.

The rearrangement uses TRBV4-1 and TRBJ2-1; TRBD1 might be the D (6 bases). CDR3 length: 15 amino acids. Trimming pared 2 bases from V and 7 bases from J, leaving 15 bases between. Germline V CDR1 and CDR2: MGHRA, YSYEKL. The CDR3 bases are TGCGCCAGCAGCCAACAGGGGTTAAGGGTTAATGAGCAGTTCTTC. Translated, it gives CASSQQGLRVNEQFF.

In its sample, this clone was seen once. V is TRBV2 and J is TRBJ2-3; maybe TRBD1 (5 bases). The CDR3 extends over 15 amino acids. V was cut by 1 base and J by 4 bases, with 12 bases left in between. The V gene's germline CDR1 is SNHLY and CDR2 FYNNEI. CDR3 nucleotide sequence: TGTGCCAGCAGTGAAGTGGGGCTGAGAGCAGATACGCAGTATTTT. Amino acid sequence: CASSEVGLRADTQYF.

The chain carries TRBV2 and TRBJ2-1; possibly TRBD1 for D (5 bases). The V end lost 10 bases, the J end lost 4 bases, and 17 bases lay between the germline ends. CDR1 is SNHLY and CDR2 is FYNNEI in the germline V gene. The CDR3 contains 14 residues. CDR3 region: CATYDSYGYNEQFF. The CDR3 DNA reads TGTGCCACCTACGACAGTTATGGTTACAATGAGCAGTTCTTC.

This chain uses TRBV5-1 with TRBJ2-1; tentatively, D is TRBD2 (5 bases). The germline V and J ends were trimmed by 6 bases and 0 bases, with 10 bases remaining between them. CDR3 size: 14 residues. Germline V gene data show CDR1 as SGHRS and CDR2 as YFSETQ. The DNA of the CDR3 is TGCGCCAGCACCTCTGGGAGCTCCTACAATGAGCAGTTCTTC. It encodes CASTSGSSYNEQFF.

V usage is TRBV18 and J usage is TRBJ2-7; D is possibly TRBD2 (7 bases). The germline V gene has CDR1 KGHSH and CDR2 LQKENI. The CDR3 is 15 amino acids. Trimming took off 3 bases at V and 2 bases at J, with 14 bases between the two ends. As DNA, the CDR3 is TGTGCCAGCTCACCGGGGAGGGGGATAACCTACGAGCAGTACTTC. It specifies CASSPGRGITYEQYF. Using reference TRBV18 and TRBJ2-7 for the parts outside the CDR3, the full variable domain is NAGVMQNPRHLVRRRGQEARLRCSPMKGHSHVYWYRQLPEEGLKFMVYLQKENIIDESGMPKERFSAEFPKEGPSILRIQQVVRGDSAAYFCASSPGRGITYEQYFGPGTRLTVT.

V gene TRBV5-6 combines with J gene TRBJ1-5; D unresolved. Trimming pared 4 bases from V and 1 base from J, leaving 6 bases between. The CDR3 contains 13 residues. Germline CDR1 SGHDT, CDR2 YYEEEE. CDR3 bases: TGTGCCAGCAGCCATCAAAGCAATCAGCCCCAGCATTTT. It codes for CASSHQSNQPQHF.

This chain connects TRBV18 to TRBJ2-7, with 10 bases matching TRBD2. This CDR3 region has 16 residues. Germline CDR1 is KGHSH and CDR2 is LQKENI. V lost 2 bases to trimming and J lost 7 bases; unmatched junction nucleotides: 11. The CDR3 nucleotides are TGTGCCAGCTCACCAATAGCCAGCGGGGGGGCTCGGGAGCAGTACTTC. Its protein product is CASSPIASGGAREQYF.

The chain uses TRBV5-1 and TRBJ2-5; D might be TRBD1 (5 bases). Germline lookup yields CDR1 SGHRS and CDR2 YFSETQ. Trimming shortened V by 0 bases and J by 5 bases, and 8 bases separated the two germline ends. This CDR3 region has 13 residues. The CDR3 DNA reads TGCGCCAGCAGCTTGGAAGGACACGAGACCCAGTACTTC. Translated: CASSLEGHETQYF.

The chain joins TRBV4-2 to TRBJ1-1; D is perhaps TRBD1 (6 bases). Trimming pared 5 bases from V and 3 bases from J, leaving 16 bases between. Germline V gives CDR1 LGHNA, CDR2 YNFKEQ. The CDR3 consists of 15 residues. CDR3 loop: CASSSPTQGYTEAFF. The CDR3 DNA sequence: TGTGCCAGCAGCTCACCTACACAGGGTTACACTGAAGCTTTCTTT.

J is TRBJ2-5 and V is TRBV19; 9 bases line up with TRBD1. The V gene end was trimmed by 2 bases and the J gene end by 5 bases; junction bases not matched to a gene: 9. The CDR3 covers 16 residues. Germline V CDR1 and CDR2: LNHDA, SQIVND (reference sequence). The CDR3 bases are TGTGCCAGTAGTATACTACCTCGGGGACAGGGTGAGACCCAGTACTTC. This sequence encodes CASSILPRGQGETQYF.

V usage is TRBV2 and J usage is TRBJ2-2; a possible D gene is TRBD2 (5 bases). The germline V gene has CDR1 SNHLY and CDR2 FYNNEI. This CDR3 is 14 amino acids long. Trimming left V 6 bases short and J 4 bases short, with 12 bases between. CDR3 residues: CASSPERSTGELFF. DNA for the CDR3: TGTGCCAGCAGCCCCGAGCGGAGCACCGGGGAGCTGTTTTTT.

This chain links TRBV12-5 with TRBJ1-2, with 9 bases aligning to TRBD1. The V segment lost 2 bases and the J segment 7 bases; nucleotides outside the gene matches: 5. The CDR3 has 14 amino acids. CDR1 LGHNT and CDR2 FRNRAP come from the germline V gene. Here the CDR3 DNA reads TGTGCTAGTGGTTTGCCCCTACAGGGGGCTGGCTACACCTTC. This sequence encodes CASGLPLQGAGYTF.

This clone was observed a single time. The chain links TRBV18 to TRBJ2-1; the match to TRBD1 covers 7 bases. V lost 3 bases to trimming and J lost 5 bases; unmatched junction nucleotides: 1. The V gene's germline CDR1 is KGHSH and CDR2 LQKENI. This CDR3 is built from 13 residues. The CDR3 loop reads CASSPGTDNEQFF. The CDR3 region has the DNA TGTGCCAGCTCACCTGGGACAGACAATGAGCAGTTCTTC.

The chain couples TRBV11-2 to TRBJ1-3; D not resolved. There are 14 residues in the CDR3. The V and J ends lost 5 bases and 1 base respectively, with 9 bases between them. The germline V gene has CDR1 SGHAT and CDR2 FQNNGV. CDR3 region: CASSRPGSGNTIYF. The DNA for the CDR3 is TGTGCCAGCAGCCGCCCGGGGTCTGGAAACACCATATATTTT.

This clone has just a few counts. The V and J genes are TRBV28 and TRBJ1-6, with 7 bases aligning to TRBD1. The CDR3 is made up of 18 amino acids. The ends lost 5 bases at V and 9 bases at J; junction bases unmatched: 19. Germline-derived CDR1 and CDR2 are MDHEN and SYDVKM. Written as DNA, the CDR3 is TGTGCCAGCAGTCCACCATCTTACAGGGGCGGACGTGGTTCACCCCTCCACTTT. Residues: CASSPPSYRGGRGSPLHF.

V and J are TRBV7-2 and TRBJ2-1, with D hard to call. The germline CDR1 and CDR2 sequences are SGHTA and FQGNSA. Trimming took 1 base from V and 9 from J, leaving 13 bases between them. The CDR3 covers 14 residues. For the CDR3, the DNA is TGTGCCAGCAGCTTAGAATCGGGTTATATTGAGCAGTTCTTC. Translating gives CASSLESGYIEQFF.

This clone came up once. The chain has TRBV15 and TRBJ1-4; D might be TRBD1 (5 bases). Trimming took off 3 bases at V and 4 bases at J, with 12 bases between the two ends. The CDR3 covers 15 residues. Germline lookup yields CDR1 LNHNV and CDR2 YYDKDF (reference sequence). CDR3 in amino acids: CATSSRTGLNEKLFF. The CDR3 bases are TGTGCCACCAGCAGTCGAACAGGTCTTAATGAAAAACTGTTTTTT.